The rows below give T cell receptor beta chains drawn from one sample of a study of radiotherapy plus CTLA-4 blockade in lung cancer. Assay: immunoSEQ multiplex PCR; the TCRdb copy retains only in-frame clones and omits some. In the table there are around 110,000 clones, about 80% of which are singletons. The sequenced sample was peripheral blood, obtained from a patient treated with radiotherapy plus ipilimumab. The receptors derive from a human donor with non-small cell lung cancer that progressed on radiotherapy plus ipilimumab. Some clones in this sample may be carry-over from other donors' samples. Both conserved end residues are part of each CDR3. The D gene is left open where the match is weak. The size of a clone is reported for some rows only, either as once, few or many, or as a class for expanded clones.

J gene: TRBJ2-3
D gene: NA
clone size: NA
V gene: TRBV27
CDR3 protein: CASSAVGRGDTQYF
CDR3 DNA: TGTGCCAGCAGTGCCGTAGGTCGGGGAGATACGCAGTATTTT

J gene: TRBJ1-1
D gene: NA
clone size: NA
V gene: TRBV5-1
CDR3 protein: CASSLEGIRTPFF
CDR3 DNA: TGCGCCAGCAGCTTGGAAGGGATAAGGACTCCTTTCTTT

J gene: TRBJ1-5
D gene: NA
clone size: NA
V gene: TRBV19
CDR3 protein: CASSQQGFGSNQPQHF
CDR3 DNA: TGTGCCAGTAGTCAACAGGGATTTGGTAGCAATCAGCCCCAGCATTTT

J gene: TRBJ2-1
D gene: NA
clone size: NA
V gene: TRBV14
CDR3 protein: CASSHPMRGGLSNEQFF
CDR3 DNA: TGTGCCAGCAGCCATCCCATGAGGGGGGGCCTGTCCAATGAGCAGTTCTTC

J gene: TRBJ2-2
D gene: TRBD1
clone size: NA
V gene: TRBV5-1
CDR3 protein: CASSWDRGINTGELFF
CDR3 DNA: TGCGCCAGCAGCTGGGACAGAGGAATTAACACCGGGGAGCTGTTTTTT

J gene: TRBJ2-1
D gene: TRBD2
clone size: NA
V gene: TRBV9
CDR3 protein: CASSPPSAAGGFDEQFF
CDR3 DNA: TGTGCCAGCAGCCCCCCCTCAGCAGCGGGGGGTTTCGATGAGCAGTTCTTC

J gene: TRBJ2-1
D gene: NA
clone size: once
V gene: TRBV7-3
CDR3 protein: CASSLIGREYNEQFF
CDR3 DNA: TGTGCCAGCAGCTTAATCGGCCGGGAGTACAATGAGCAGTTCTTC

J gene: TRBJ1-4
D gene: NA
clone size: once
V gene: TRBV5-5
CDR3 protein: CASSLPRLDGAANEKLFF
CDR3 DNA: TGTGCCAGCAGCTTACCCAGGTTGGACGGGGCTGCTAATGAAAAACTGTTTTTT

J gene: TRBJ2-1
D gene: NA
clone size: NA
V gene: TRBV4-1
CDR3 protein: CASSQGQDRTEFF
CDR3 DNA: TGCGCCAGCAGCCAAGGACAGGACAGAACGGAGTTCTTC

J gene: TRBJ2-3
D gene: NA
clone size: NA
V gene: TRBV29-1
CDR3 protein: CSVEGPNTDTQYF
CDR3 DNA: TGCAGCGTTGAAGGACCCAACACAGATACGCAGTATTTT

J gene: TRBJ2-3
D gene: NA
clone size: NA
V gene: TRBV5-6
CDR3 protein: CASSEGTLSTDTQYF
CDR3 DNA: TGTGCCAGCAGCGAAGGGACTTTAAGCACAGATACGCAGTATTTT

J gene: TRBJ2-1
D gene: TRBD2
clone size: NA
V gene: TRBV7-6
CDR3 protein: CASSPRLAGPPSSSYNEQFF
CDR3 DNA: TGTGCCAGCAGCCCCCGACTAGCGGGGCCCCCCAGTAGCTCCTACAATGAGCAGTTCTTC

J gene: TRBJ2-7
D gene: TRBD1
clone size: few
V gene: TRBV4-2
CDR3 protein: CASSQDPGTGSHEQYF
CDR3 DNA: TGTGCCAGCAGCCAAGACCCCGGGACAGGGAGCCACGAGCAGTACTTC

J gene: TRBJ1-2
D gene: NA
clone size: NA
V gene: TRBV5-6
CDR3 protein: CASSRGGGYTF
CDR3 DNA: TGTGCCAGCAGCAGGGGAGGGGGCTACACCTTC

J gene: TRBJ1-1
D gene: NA
clone size: NA
V gene: TRBV4-3
CDR3 protein: CASSQILVEGIEAFF
CDR3 DNA: TGCGCCAGCAGCCAAATTCTAGTAGAGGGTATTGAAGCTTTCTTT

J gene: TRBJ1-1
D gene: NA
clone size: many
V gene: TRBV14
CDR3 protein: CASSPGGREAFF
CDR3 DNA: TGTGCCAGCAGCCCGGGCGGAAGGGAAGCTTTCTTT

J gene: TRBJ2-7
D gene: TRBD2
clone size: NA
V gene: TRBV15
CDR3 protein: CATSKWTSGVYEQYF
CDR3 DNA: TGTGCCACCAGCAAATGGACTAGCGGGGTCTACGAGCAGTACTTC

J gene: TRBJ2-7
D gene: TRBD1
clone size: NA
V gene: TRBV27
CDR3 protein: CASSLFPQGTGGVGYEQYF
CDR3 DNA: TGTGCCAGCAGTTTATTCCCCCAGGGGACAGGGGGAGTTGGCTACGAGCAGTACTTC

J gene: TRBJ1-6
D gene: TRBD1
clone size: NA
V gene: TRBV10-3
CDR3 protein: CAISEQQQGGNSPLHF
CDR3 DNA: TGTGCCATCAGTGAGCAGCAGCAGGGGGGTAATTCACCCCTCCACTTT

J gene: TRBJ1-1
D gene: NA
clone size: NA
V gene: TRBV29-1
CDR3 protein: CSVEETLNTEAFF
CDR3 DNA: TGCAGCGTTGAAGAAACCTTGAACACTGAAGCTTTCTTT

J gene: TRBJ2-1
D gene: NA
clone size: few
V gene: TRBV4-1
CDR3 protein: CASSQDTGALVHEQFF
CDR3 DNA: TGCGCCAGCAGCCAAGATACGGGGGCACTCGTCCATGAGCAGTTCTTC

J gene: TRBJ2-1
D gene: TRBD2
clone size: few
V gene: TRBV7-2
CDR3 protein: CASSPRRAGGSYNEQFF
CDR3 DNA: TGTGCCAGCAGCCCCCGCAGGGCGGGGGGGTCCTACAATGAGCAGTTCTTC

J gene: TRBJ2-2
D gene: NA
clone size: NA
V gene: TRBV7-7
CDR3 protein: CASSSGTRGTGELFF
CDR3 DNA: TGTGCTAGCAGCTCCGGGACAAGGGGGACCGGGGAGCTGTTTTTT

J gene: TRBJ2-3
D gene: NA
clone size: NA
V gene: TRBV15
CDR3 protein: CATSSGGILSTDTQYF
CDR3 DNA: TGTGCCACCAGCAGTGGCGGGATCCTTAGCACAGATACGCAGTATTTT

J gene: TRBJ2-7
D gene: NA
clone size: NA
V gene: TRBV2
CDR3 protein: CASTQTITYEQYF
CDR3 DNA: TGTGCCAGCACGCAGACTATAACCTACGAGCAGTACTTC

J gene: TRBJ1-1
D gene: NA
clone size: NA
V gene: TRBV15
CDR3 protein: CATSSPGAYNTEAFF
CDR3 DNA: TGTGCCACCAGCAGCCCAGGGGCCTACAACACTGAAGCTTTCTTT

J gene: TRBJ2-7
D gene: NA
clone size: medium-sized
V gene: TRBV4-1
CDR3 protein: CASSQTLPGAYEQYF
CDR3 DNA: TGCGCCAGCAGCCAAACTCTCCCGGGGGCCTACGAGCAGTACTTC

J gene: TRBJ2-2
D gene: NA
clone size: NA
V gene: TRBV5-1
CDR3 protein: CATSAPGANTGELFF
CDR3 DNA: TGCGCCACCTCAGCCCCAGGGGCGAACACCGGGGAGCTGTTTTTT

J gene: TRBJ1-6
D gene: NA
clone size: once
V gene: TRBV5-5
CDR3 protein: CASSLRSSYNSPLHF
CDR3 DNA: TGTGCCAGCAGCTTAAGGAGCTCCTATAATTCACCCCTCCACTTT

J gene: TRBJ1-2
D gene: NA
clone size: NA
V gene: TRBV4-3
CDR3 protein: CASSEGHNYGYTF
CDR3 DNA: TGCGCCAGCAGCGAAGGGCACAACTATGGCTACACCTTC

J gene: TRBJ1-5
D gene: NA
clone size: once
V gene: TRBV13
CDR3 protein: CASSGGSNQPQHF
CDR3 DNA: TGTGCCAGCAGCGGGGGGAGCAATCAGCCCCAGCATTTT

J gene: TRBJ1-2
D gene: NA
clone size: NA
V gene: TRBV29-1
CDR3 protein: CSVALTEFHGYTF
CDR3 DNA: TGCAGCGTTGCGTTGACGGAATTCCATGGCTACACCTTC

J gene: TRBJ2-1
D gene: TRBD1
clone size: few
V gene: TRBV11-1
CDR3 protein: CASSNRQGQYNEQFF
CDR3 DNA: TGTGCCAGCAGCAACCGACAGGGACAATACAATGAGCAGTTCTTC